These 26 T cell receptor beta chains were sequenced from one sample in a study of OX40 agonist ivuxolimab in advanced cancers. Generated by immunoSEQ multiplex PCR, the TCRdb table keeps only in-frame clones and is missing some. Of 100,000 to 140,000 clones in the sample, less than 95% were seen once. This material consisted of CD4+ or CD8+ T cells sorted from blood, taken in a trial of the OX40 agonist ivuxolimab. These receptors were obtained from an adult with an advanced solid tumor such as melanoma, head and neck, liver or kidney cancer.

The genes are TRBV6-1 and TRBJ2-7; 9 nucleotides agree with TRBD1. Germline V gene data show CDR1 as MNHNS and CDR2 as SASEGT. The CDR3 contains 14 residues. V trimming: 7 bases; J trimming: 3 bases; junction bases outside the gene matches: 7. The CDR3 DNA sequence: TGTGCCAGCATTTCCGACAGGGGGGGCTACGAGCAGTACTTC. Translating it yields CASISDRGGYEQYF.

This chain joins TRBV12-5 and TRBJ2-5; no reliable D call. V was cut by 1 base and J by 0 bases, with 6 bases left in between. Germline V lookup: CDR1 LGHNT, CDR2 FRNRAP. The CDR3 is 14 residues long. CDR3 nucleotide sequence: TGTGCTAGTGGTTTGGGGACGTACCAAGAGACCCAGTACTTC. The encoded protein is CASGLGTYQETQYF.

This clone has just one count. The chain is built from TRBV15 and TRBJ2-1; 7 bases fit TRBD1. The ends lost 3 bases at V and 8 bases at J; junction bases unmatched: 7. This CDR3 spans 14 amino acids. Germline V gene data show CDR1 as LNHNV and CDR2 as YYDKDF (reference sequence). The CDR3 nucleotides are TGTGCCACCAGCAGGGACAGGCCAGACGATGAGCAGTTCTTC. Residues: CATSRDRPDDEQFF. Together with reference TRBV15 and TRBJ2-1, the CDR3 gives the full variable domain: DAMVIQNPRYQVTQFGKPVTLSCSQTLNHNVMYWYQQKSSQAPKLLFHYYDKDFNNEADTPDNFQSRRPNTSFCFLDIRSPGLGDTAMYLCATSRDRPDDEQFFGPGTRLTVL.

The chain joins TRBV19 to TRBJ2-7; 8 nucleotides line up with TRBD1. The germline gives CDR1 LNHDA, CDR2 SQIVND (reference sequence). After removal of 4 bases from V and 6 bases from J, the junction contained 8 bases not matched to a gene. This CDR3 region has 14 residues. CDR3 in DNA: TGTGCCAGTAGTAAAACGGGACAGGTAACCGAGCAGTACTTC. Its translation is CASSKTGQVTEQYF.

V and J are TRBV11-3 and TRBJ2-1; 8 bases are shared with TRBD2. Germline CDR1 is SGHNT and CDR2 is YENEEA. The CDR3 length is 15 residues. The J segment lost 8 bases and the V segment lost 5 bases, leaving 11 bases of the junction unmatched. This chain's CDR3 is CASSQAGEFMYEQFF. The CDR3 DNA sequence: TGTGCCAGCAGCCAAGCGGGAGAGTTTATGTATGAGCAGTTCTTC. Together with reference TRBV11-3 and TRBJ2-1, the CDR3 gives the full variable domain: EAGVVQSPRYKIIEKKQPVAFWCNPISGHNTLYWYLQNLGQGPELLIRYENEEAVDDSQLPKDRFSAERLKGVDSTLKIQPAELGDSAVYLCASSQAGEFMYEQFFGPGTRLTVL.

The CDR3 nucleotides read TGTGCCAGCAGTTACTCGACTAACCAAGAGACCCAGTACTTC. It is translated as CASSYSTNQETQYF. The chain combines TRBV6-5 with TRBJ2-5, with D tentatively TRBD2 (5 bases). Trimming stripped 0 bases from V and 0 bases from J, with 5 bases between. Germline loops: CDR1 MNHEY, CDR2 SVGAGI. This CDR3 region has 14 residues.

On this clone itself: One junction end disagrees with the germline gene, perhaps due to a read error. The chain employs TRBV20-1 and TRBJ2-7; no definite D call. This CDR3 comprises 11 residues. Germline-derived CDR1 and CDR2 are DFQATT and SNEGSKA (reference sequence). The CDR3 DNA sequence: TGCAGTGCTAGAGATTGGAAGGACGGCAACTTC. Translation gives CSARDWKDGNF.

The CDR3 region has the DNA TGTGCCAGCAGCTTAGGGGTTGGCGGTGCGGTACAGACCCAGTACTTC. This encodes CASSLGVGGAVQTQYF. The chain uses TRBV7-8 and TRBJ2-5, with D hard to call. V was shortened by 1 base and J by 6 bases, with 18 bases between the two germline ends. The CDR3 is 16 residues long. The germline CDR1 and CDR2 sequences are SGHVS and FQNEAQ.

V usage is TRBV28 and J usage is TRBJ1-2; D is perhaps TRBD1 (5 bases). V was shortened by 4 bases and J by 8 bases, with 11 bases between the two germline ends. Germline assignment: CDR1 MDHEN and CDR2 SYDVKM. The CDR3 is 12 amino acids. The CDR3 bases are TGTGCCAGCAGTTCCTCCCGGGGGGGCTACACCTTC. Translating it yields CASSSSRGGYTF.

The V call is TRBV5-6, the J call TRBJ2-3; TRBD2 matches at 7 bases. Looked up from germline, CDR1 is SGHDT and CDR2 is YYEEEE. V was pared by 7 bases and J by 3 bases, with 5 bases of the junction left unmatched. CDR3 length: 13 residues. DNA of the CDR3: TGTGCCAGCGCGGGAGTTGGAACAGATACGCAGTATTTT. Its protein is CASAGVGTDTQYF.

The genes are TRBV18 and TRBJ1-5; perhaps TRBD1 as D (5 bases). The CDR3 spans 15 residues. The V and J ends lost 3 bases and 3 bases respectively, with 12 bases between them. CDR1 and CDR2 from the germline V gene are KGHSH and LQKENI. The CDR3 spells CASSPLDSANQPQHF. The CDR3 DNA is TGTGCCAGCTCACCCCTAGACAGTGCCAATCAGCCCCAGCATTTT.

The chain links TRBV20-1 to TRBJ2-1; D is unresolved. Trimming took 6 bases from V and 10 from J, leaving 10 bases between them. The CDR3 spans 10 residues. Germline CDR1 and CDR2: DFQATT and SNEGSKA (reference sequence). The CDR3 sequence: CSADRAEQFF. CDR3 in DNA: TGCAGTGCGGACCGGGCCGAGCAGTTCTTC.

DNA of the CDR3: TGTGCCACCAGCAGAGAGGAGGAACTTGGAGCTTTCTTT. This codes for CATSREEELGAFF. This chain connects TRBV15 to TRBJ1-1; D remains unclear. This CDR3 has 13 amino acids. CDR1 is LNHNV and CDR2 is YYDKDF in the germline V gene (reference sequence). The V gene lost 0 bases and the J gene lost 10 bases, with 12 bases spanning the gap.

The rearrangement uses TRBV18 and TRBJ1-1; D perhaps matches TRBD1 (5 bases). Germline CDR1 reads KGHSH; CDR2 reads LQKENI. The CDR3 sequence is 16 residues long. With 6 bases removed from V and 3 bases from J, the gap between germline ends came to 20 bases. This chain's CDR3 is CASSRQGAYVDTEAFF. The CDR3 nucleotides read TGTGCCAGCTCCCGGCAGGGCGCTTACGTGGACACTGAAGCTTTCTTT.

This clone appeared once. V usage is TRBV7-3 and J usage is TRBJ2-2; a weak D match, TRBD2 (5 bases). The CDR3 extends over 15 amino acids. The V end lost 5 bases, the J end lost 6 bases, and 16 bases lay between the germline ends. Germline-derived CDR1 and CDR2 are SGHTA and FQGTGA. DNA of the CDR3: TGTGCCAGCAGCCCACGGACTGTGGCCGCCGGGGAGCTGTTTTTT. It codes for CASSPRTVAAGELFF.

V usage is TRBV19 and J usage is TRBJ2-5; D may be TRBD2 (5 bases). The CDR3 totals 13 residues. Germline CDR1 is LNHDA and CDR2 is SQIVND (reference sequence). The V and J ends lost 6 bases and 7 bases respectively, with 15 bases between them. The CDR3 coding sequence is TGTGCCAGTAGCTCAACTAGGAAGGGGACCCAGTACTTC. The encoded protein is CASSSTRKGTQYF.

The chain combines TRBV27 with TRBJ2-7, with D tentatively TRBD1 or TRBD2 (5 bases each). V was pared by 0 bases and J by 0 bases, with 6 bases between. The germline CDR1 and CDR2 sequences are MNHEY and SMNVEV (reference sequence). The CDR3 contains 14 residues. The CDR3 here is CASSLSGTSYEQYF. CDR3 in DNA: TGTGCCAGCAGTTTATCCGGGACCTCCTACGAGCAGTACTTC.

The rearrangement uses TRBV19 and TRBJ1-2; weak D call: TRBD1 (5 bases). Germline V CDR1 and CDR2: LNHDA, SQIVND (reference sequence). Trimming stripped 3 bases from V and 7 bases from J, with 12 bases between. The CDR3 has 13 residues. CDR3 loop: CASSIGREAGYTF. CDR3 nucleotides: TGTGCCAGTAGTATTGGCAGGGAGGCTGGCTACACCTTC.

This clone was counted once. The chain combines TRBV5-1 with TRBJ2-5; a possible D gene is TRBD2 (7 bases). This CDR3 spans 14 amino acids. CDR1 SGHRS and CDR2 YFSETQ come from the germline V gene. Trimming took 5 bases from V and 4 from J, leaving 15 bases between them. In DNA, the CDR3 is TGCGCCAGCAGTTCGGGGGGCGGGGCAGAGACCCAGTACTTC. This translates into CASSSGGGAETQYF.

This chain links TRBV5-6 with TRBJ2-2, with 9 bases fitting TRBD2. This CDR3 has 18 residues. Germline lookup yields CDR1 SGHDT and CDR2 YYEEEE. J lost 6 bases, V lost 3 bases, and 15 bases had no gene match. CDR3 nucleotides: TGTGCCAGCAGCTCGATAATAGCGGGAGCGGGATCGTCCGGGGAGCTGTTTTTT. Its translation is CASSSIIAGAGSSGELFF.

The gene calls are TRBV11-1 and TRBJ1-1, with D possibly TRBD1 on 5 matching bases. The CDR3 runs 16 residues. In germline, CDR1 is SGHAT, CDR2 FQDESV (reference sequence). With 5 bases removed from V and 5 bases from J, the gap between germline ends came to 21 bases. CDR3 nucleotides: TGTGCCAGCAGCCGCGCCGGGGGTAGGGCGAGGACTGAAGCTTTCTTT. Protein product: CASSRAGGRARTEAFF. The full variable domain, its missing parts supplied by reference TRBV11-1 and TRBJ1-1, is EAEVAQSPRYKITEKSQAVAFWCDPISGHATLYWYRQILGQGPELLVQFQDESVVDDSQLPKDRFSAERLKGVDSTLKIQPAELGDSAMYLCASSRAGGRARTEAFFGQGTRLTVV.

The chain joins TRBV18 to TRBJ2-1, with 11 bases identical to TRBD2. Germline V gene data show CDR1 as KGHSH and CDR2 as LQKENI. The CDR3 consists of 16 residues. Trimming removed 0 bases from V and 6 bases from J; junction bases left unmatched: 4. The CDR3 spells CASSPPGTSGSNEQFF. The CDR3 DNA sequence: TGTGCCAGCTCACCACCCGGGACTAGCGGTTCCAATGAGCAGTTCTTC.

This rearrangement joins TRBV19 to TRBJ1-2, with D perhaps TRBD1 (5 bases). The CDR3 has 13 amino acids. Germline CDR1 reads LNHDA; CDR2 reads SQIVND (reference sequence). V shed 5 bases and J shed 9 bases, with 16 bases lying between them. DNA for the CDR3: TGTGCCAGTAGTGTTCCTTACAGGTCAAGCTACACCTTC. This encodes CASSVPYRSSYTF. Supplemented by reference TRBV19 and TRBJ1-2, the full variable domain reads DGGITQSPKYLFRKEGQNVTLSCEQNLNHDAMYWYRQDPGQGLRLIYYSQIVNDFQKGDIAEGYSVSREKKESFPLTVTSAQKNPTAFYLCASSVPYRSSYTFGSGTRLTVV.

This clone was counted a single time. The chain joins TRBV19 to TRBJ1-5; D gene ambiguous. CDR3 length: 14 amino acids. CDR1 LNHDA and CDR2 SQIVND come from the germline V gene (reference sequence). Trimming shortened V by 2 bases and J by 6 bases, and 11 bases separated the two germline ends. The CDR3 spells CASSIPPHRQPQHF. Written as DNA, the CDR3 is TGTGCCAGTAGTATACCCCCACATCGTCAGCCCCAGCATTTT.

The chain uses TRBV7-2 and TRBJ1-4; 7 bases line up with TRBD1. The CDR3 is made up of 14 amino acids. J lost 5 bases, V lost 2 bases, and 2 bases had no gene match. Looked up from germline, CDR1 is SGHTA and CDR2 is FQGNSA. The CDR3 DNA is TGTGCCAGCAGCTTACAGGGGGGCAATGAAAAACTGTTTTTT. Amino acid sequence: CASSLQGGNEKLFF.

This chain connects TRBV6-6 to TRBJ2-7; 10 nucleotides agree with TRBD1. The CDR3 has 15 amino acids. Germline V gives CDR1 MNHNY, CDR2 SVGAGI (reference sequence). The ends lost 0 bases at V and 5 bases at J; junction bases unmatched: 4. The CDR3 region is CASSYSRTGGDEQYF. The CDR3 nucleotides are TGTGCCAGCAGTTACTCTAGGACAGGGGGGGACGAGCAGTACTTC.